Listed below are T cell receptor beta chains from one sample, sequenced in a study of blood T cell repertoires in COVID-19. Clones were read by immunoSEQ multiplex PCR, and TCRdb kept only the in-frame ones, dropping some. The sample lists a few hundred thousand clones; approximately 81% were seen once. Specimen: peripheral blood. All receptors derive from a woman aged 18 to 35 with acute or convalescent COVID-19. CDR3s include the opening cysteine and the closing phenylalanine or tryptophan. Each record gives: J gene, V gene, D gene, clone size, CDR3 protein, CDR3 DNA. The D gene is left open where the match is weak. Not every row has a clone size; where given, it reads once, few, many or a size class.

j_call: TRBJ2-3
v_call: TRBV19
d_call: NA
clone_size: NA
cdr3_aa: CASSGGSPDTQYF
cdr3_nt: TGTGCCAGTAGTGGGGGGAGCCCCGATACGCAGTATTTT

j_call: TRBJ2-1
v_call: TRBV13
d_call: TRBD2
clone_size: NA
cdr3_aa: CASSPSSGGQFF
cdr3_nt: TGTGCCAGCAGTCCCTCGTCGGGGGGGCAGTTCTTC

j_call: TRBJ2-1
v_call: TRBV5-6
d_call: NA
clone_size: NA
cdr3_aa: CASSLFQILYNEQFF
cdr3_nt: TGTGCCAGCAGCTTGTTCCAGATATTATACAATGAGCAGTTCTTC

j_call: TRBJ1-2
v_call: TRBV18
d_call: TRBD1
clone_size: NA
cdr3_aa: CASTTGNYGYTF
cdr3_nt: TGTGCCAGTACGACAGGGAATTATGGCTACACCTTC

j_call: TRBJ1-1
v_call: TRBV2
d_call: NA
clone_size: once
cdr3_aa: CASSGQFNTEAFF
cdr3_nt: TGTGCCAGCAGTGGACAGTTTAACACTGAAGCTTTCTTT

j_call: TRBJ2-5
v_call: TRBV3-1/TRBV3-2
d_call: NA
clone_size: NA
cdr3_aa: CASSQDPGSLERETQYF
cdr3_nt: TGTGCCAGCAGCCAAGATCCCGGGTCACTAGAGCGAGAGACCCAGTACTTC

j_call: TRBJ2-3
v_call: TRBV2
d_call: TRBD2
clone_size: NA
cdr3_aa: CASSERVGLAGDTQYF
cdr3_nt: TGTGCCAGCAGTGAACGAGTAGGGCTAGCGGGGGATACGCAGTATTTT

j_call: TRBJ2-2
v_call: TRBV9
d_call: NA
clone_size: NA
cdr3_aa: CASGGSTGELFF
cdr3_nt: TGTGCCAGCGGGGGCTCGACCGGGGAGCTGTTTTTT

j_call: TRBJ1-6
v_call: TRBV27
d_call: NA
clone_size: NA
cdr3_aa: CASSGGGNSPLHF
cdr3_nt: TGTGCCAGCAGTGGCGGAGGTAATTCACCCCTCCACTTT

j_call: TRBJ1-1
v_call: TRBV9
d_call: NA
clone_size: NA
cdr3_aa: CASSVGVGQGGTEAFF
cdr3_nt: TGTGCCAGCAGCGTAGGGGTCGGGCAGGGAGGTACTGAAGCTTTCTTT

j_call: TRBJ1-2
v_call: TRBV23-1
d_call: NA
clone_size: NA
cdr3_aa: CASSQSEGQGYGYTF
cdr3_nt: TGCGCCAGCAGTCAATCGGAGGGGCAGGGCTATGGCTACACCTTC

j_call: TRBJ1-2
v_call: TRBV7-2
d_call: TRBD1
clone_size: once
cdr3_aa: CASRQGAGGYTF
cdr3_nt: TGTGCCAGCAGACAGGGGGCGGGTGGCTACACCTTC

j_call: TRBJ1-5
v_call: TRBV6-5
d_call: TRBD1
clone_size: NA
cdr3_aa: CASSLRDSKNQPQHF
cdr3_nt: TGTGCCAGCAGCCTCCGGGACAGTAAAAATCAGCCCCAGCATTTT

j_call: TRBJ2-7
v_call: TRBV9
d_call: TRBD1
clone_size: once
cdr3_aa: CASSQTGESDGTVYEQYF
cdr3_nt: TGTGCCAGCAGCCAAACAGGGGAGTCGGACGGCACAGTCTACGAGCAGTACTTC

j_call: TRBJ2-1
v_call: TRBV27
d_call: TRBD2
clone_size: NA
cdr3_aa: CASSTSGATYNEQFF
cdr3_nt: TGTGCCAGCAGCACTAGCGGGGCAACCTACAATGAGCAGTTCTTC

j_call: TRBJ2-7
v_call: TRBV10-3
d_call: NA
clone_size: NA
cdr3_aa: CAISFKQGGQYF
cdr3_nt: TGTGCCATCAGCTTTAAGCAGGGGGGGCAGTACTTC

j_call: TRBJ2-7
v_call: TRBV6-5
d_call: NA
clone_size: few
cdr3_aa: CASRQSYEQYF
cdr3_nt: TGTGCCAGCAGACAGTCCTACGAGCAGTACTTC

j_call: TRBJ2-3
v_call: TRBV5-1
d_call: TRBD2
clone_size: NA
cdr3_aa: CASSLALAGDADTQYF
cdr3_nt: TGCGCCAGCAGCTTGGCCCTAGCGGGAGACGCAGATACGCAGTATTTT

j_call: TRBJ1-1
v_call: TRBV5-5
d_call: NA
clone_size: NA
cdr3_aa: CASSLVPQGNTEAFF
cdr3_nt: TGTGCCAGCAGCTTGGTCCCGCAGGGGAACACTGAAGCTTTCTTT

j_call: TRBJ1-1
v_call: TRBV6-2/TRBV6-3
d_call: NA
clone_size: NA
cdr3_aa: CASSLTGAEAFF
cdr3_nt: TGTGCCAGCAGTCTTACAGGAGCTGAAGCTTTCTTT

j_call: TRBJ2-2
v_call: TRBV7-9
d_call: NA
clone_size: NA
cdr3_aa: CAGLRGSTGELFF
cdr3_nt: TGTGCCGGTTTAAGGGGGTCGACCGGGGAGCTGTTTTTT

j_call: TRBJ2-3
v_call: TRBV12-5
d_call: NA
clone_size: NA
cdr3_aa: CASGSLEASTDTQYF
cdr3_nt: TGTGCTAGTGGTTCCCTTGAGGCCAGCACAGATACGCAGTATTTT

j_call: TRBJ1-2
v_call: TRBV11-2
d_call: NA
clone_size: NA
cdr3_aa: CASSFGGGIYGYTF
cdr3_nt: TGTGCCAGCAGCTTCGGGGGGGGTATCTATGGCTACACCTTC